This TCR beta chain was found in a study of low-dose radiotherapy and immunotherapy resistance in tumors. Study in general: While receiving nivolumab 240 mg every two weeks, patients also received ipilimumab 1 mg/kg every six weeks, both intravenously. Every two weeks, cyclophosphamide 200 mg/m2 was infused one day before radiation plus immunotherapy.

As for time point: before trial treatment. The study gave donors nivolumab, ipilimumab, aspirin, low-dose cyclophosphamide and low-dose radiotherapy. Germline trimming cut 2 bases from V and 1 base from J; bases unmatched to any gene: 7. Per germline, CDR1 SGHRS and CDR2 YFSETQ. This CDR3 has 16 residues. TRAV- and TRBV-specific primers, spanning alpha and beta chains, primed first-strand cDNA. It was with a constant-region primer and a V-primer adapter that TCRs were amplified over roughly 19 PCR cycles. In vitro transcription amplified isolated mRNA. TCRdb reprocessed the reads via MiXCR and lists one record per CDR3 protein. The sample holds some 60,000 distinct CDR3 sequences, about a quarter seen once.

The clonotype comes from a male donor with rectosigmoid adenocarcinoma. The genes are TRBV5-1 and TRBJ2-7; 9 nucleotides match TRBD2. The specimen was PBMCs, collected before treatment. CDR3 sequence: CASSFLAGELSYEQYF. The CDR3 region has the DNA TGCGCCAGCAGCTTCTTAGCGGGAGAGCTATCCTACGAGCAGTACTTC. The full variable domain, with the rest looked up from reference TRBV5-1 and TRBJ2-7, is KAGVTQTPRYLIKTRGQQVTLSCSPISGHRSVSWYQQTPGQGLQFLFEYFSETQRNKGNFPGRFSGRQFSNSRSEMNVSTLELGDSALYLCASSFLAGELSYEQYFGPGTRLTVT.